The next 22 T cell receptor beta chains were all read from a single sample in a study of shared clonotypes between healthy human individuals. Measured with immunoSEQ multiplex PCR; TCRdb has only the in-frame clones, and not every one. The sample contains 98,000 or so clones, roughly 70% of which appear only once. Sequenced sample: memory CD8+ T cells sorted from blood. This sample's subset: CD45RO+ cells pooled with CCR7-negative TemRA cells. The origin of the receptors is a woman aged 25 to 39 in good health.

The CDR3 DNA sequence: TGTGCCTGGGGGTCTTCCCCGGCGAACGAGCAGTACTTC. Protein sequence: CAWGSSPANEQYF. The chain is built from TRBV30 and TRBJ2-7; D is unresolved. The CDR3 contains 13 residues. In germline, CDR1 is GTSNPN, CDR2 SVGIG (reference sequence). V gave up 5 bases and J gave up 5 bases, with 16 bases separating them.

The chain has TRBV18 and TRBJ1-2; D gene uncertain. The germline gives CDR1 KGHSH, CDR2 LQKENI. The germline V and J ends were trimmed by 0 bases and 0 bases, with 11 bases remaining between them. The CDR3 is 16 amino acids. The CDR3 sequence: CASSPPSAAANYGYTF. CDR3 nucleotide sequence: TGTGCCAGCTCACCACCGTCAGCTGCAGCTAACTATGGCTACACCTTC. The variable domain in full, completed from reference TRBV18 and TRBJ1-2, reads NAGVMQNPRHLVRRRGQEARLRCSPMKGHSHVYWYRQLPEEGLKFMVYLQKENIIDESGMPKERFSAEFPKEGPSILRIQQVVRGDSAAYFCASSPPSAAANYGYTFGSGTRLTVV.

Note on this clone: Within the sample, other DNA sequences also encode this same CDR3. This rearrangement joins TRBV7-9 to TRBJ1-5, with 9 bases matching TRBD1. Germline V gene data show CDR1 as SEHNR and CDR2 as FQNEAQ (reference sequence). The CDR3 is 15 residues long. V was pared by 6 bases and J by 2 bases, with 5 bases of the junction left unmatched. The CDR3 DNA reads TGTGCCAGCAGTCCACAGGGGGCCGGCAATCAGCCCCAGCATTTT. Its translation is CASSPQGAGNQPQHF.

This CDR3 is CASSFARQTPLDLGPCLNEKLFF. CDR3 coding DNA: TGCGCCAGCAGTTTCGCCCGACAGACGCCACTCGATTTAGGTCCCTGCCTAAACGAAAAACTGTTTTTT. The chain recombines TRBV10-2 with TRBJ1-4; a possible D gene is TRBD1 (5 bases). The CDR3 is 23 residues long. With 5 bases removed from V and 8 bases from J, the gap between germline ends came to 42 bases. Germline loops: CDR1 WSHSY, CDR2 SAAADI.

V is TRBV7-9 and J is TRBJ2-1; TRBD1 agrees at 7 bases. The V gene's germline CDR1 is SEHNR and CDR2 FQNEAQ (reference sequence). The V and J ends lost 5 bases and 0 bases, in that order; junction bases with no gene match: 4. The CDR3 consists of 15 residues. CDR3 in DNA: TGTGCCAGCAGCGAGGACAGGTTCTCCTACAATGAGCAGTTCTTC. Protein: CASSEDRFSYNEQFF.

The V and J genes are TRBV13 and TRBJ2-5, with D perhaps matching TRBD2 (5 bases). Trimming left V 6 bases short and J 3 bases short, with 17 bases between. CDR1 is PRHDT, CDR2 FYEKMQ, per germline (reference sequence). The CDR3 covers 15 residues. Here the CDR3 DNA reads TGTGCCAGCAGTTCTCCGCTAGAAGCGGAAGAGACCCAGTACTTC. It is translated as CASSSPLEAEETQYF.

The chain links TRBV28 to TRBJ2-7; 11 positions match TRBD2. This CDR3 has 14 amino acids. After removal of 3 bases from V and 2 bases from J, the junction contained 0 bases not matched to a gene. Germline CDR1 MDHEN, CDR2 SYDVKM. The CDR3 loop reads CASSLTSGTYEQYF. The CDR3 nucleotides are TGTGCCAGCAGTTTGACTAGCGGGACCTACGAGCAGTACTTC.

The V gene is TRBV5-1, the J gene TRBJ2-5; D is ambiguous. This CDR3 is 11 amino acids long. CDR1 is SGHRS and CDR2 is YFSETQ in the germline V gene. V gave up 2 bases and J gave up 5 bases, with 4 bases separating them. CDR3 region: CASSFGETQYF. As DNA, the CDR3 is TGCGCCAGCAGCTTCGGCGAGACCCAGTACTTC.

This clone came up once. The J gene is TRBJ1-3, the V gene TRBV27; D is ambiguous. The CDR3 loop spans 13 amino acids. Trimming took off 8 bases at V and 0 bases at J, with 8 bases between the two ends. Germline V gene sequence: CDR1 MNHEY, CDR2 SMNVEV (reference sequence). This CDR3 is CASGDNSGNTIYF. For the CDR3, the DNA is TGTGCCAGCGGTGACAACTCTGGAAACACCATATATTTT.

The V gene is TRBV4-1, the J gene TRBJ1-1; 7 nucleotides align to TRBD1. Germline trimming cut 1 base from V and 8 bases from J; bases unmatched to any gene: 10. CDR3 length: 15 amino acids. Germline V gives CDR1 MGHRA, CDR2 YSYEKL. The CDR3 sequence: CASSQVSGTAREAFF. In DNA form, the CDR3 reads TGCGCCAGCAGCCAAGTCTCCGGGACAGCTCGCGAAGCTTTCTTT.

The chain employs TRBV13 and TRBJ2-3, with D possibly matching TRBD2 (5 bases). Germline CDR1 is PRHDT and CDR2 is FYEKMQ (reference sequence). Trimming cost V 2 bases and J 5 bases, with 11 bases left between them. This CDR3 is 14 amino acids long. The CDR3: CASSLLLEVDTQYF. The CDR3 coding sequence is TGTGCCAGCAGCTTATTGTTGGAGGTAGATACGCAGTATTTT.

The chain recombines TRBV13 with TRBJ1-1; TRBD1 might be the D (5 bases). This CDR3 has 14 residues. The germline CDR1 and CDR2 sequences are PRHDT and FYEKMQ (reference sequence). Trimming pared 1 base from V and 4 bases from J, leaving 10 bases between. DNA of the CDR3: TGTGCCAGCAGCTTAGAGGGGTCGGGCACTGAAGCTTTCTTT. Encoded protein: CASSLEGSGTEAFF.

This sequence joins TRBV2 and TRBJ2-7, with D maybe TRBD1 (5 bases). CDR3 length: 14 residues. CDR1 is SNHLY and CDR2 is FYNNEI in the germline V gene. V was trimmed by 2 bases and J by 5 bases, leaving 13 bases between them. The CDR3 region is CASSEKGHRHEQYF. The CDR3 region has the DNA TGTGCCAGCAGTGAAAAGGGGCATAGGCACGAGCAGTACTTC.

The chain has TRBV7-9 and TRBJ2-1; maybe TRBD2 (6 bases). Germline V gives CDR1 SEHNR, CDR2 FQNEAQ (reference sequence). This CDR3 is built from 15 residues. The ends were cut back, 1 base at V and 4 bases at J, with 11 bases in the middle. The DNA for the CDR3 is TGTGCCAGCAGCTTAGAGGGCCGGGGGTACAATGAGCAGTTCTTC. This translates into CASSLEGRGYNEQFF.

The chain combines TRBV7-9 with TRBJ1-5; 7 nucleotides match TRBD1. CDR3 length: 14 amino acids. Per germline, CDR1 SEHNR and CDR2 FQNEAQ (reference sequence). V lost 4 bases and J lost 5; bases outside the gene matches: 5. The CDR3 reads CASSSTGAHQPQHF. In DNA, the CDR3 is TGTGCCAGCAGCTCCACAGGGGCCCATCAGCCCCAGCATTTT.

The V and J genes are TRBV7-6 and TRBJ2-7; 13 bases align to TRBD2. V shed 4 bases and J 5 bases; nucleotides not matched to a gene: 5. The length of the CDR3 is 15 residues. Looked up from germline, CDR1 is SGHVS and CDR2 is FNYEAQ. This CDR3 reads CASSYTSGGGDEQYF. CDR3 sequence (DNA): TGTGCCAGCAGCTACACTAGCGGGGGGGGTGACGAGCAGTACTTC. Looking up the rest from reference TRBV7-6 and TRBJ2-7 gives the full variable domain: GAGVSQSPRYKVTKRGQDVALRCDPISGHVSLYWYRQALGQGPEFLTYFNYEAQQDKSGLPNDRFSAERPEGSISTLTIQRTEQRDSAMYRCASSYTSGGGDEQYFGPGTRLTVT.

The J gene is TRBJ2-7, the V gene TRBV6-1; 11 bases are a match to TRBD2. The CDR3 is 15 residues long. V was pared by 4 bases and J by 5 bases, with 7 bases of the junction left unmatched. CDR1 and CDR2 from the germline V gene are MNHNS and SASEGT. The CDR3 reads CASSVELAGVHEQYF. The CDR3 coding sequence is TGTGCCAGCAGTGTCGAACTAGCGGGAGTCCACGAGCAGTACTTC.

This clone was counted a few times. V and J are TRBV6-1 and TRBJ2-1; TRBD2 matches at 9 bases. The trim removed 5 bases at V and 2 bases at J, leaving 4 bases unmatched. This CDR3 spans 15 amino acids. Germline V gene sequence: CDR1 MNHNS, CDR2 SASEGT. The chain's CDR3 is CASSPTSGTYNEQFF. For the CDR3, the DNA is TGTGCCAGCAGTCCGACTAGCGGTACCTACAATGAGCAGTTCTTC.

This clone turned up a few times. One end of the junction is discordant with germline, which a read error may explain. CDR3 residues: CSARSPPEDF. The CDR3 DNA follows: TGCAGTGCTAGAAGTCCCCCGGAGGACTTC. The chain employs TRBV20-1 and TRBJ2-5; possibly TRBD2 for D (5 bases). Germline V gene data show CDR1 as DFQATT and CDR2 as SNEGSKA (reference sequence). This CDR3 has 10 residues.

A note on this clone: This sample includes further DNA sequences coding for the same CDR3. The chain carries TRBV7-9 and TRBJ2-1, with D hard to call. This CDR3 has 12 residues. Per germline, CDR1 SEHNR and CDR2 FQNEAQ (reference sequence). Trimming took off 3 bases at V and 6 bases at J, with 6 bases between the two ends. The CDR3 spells CASSLAVNEQFF. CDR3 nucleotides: TGTGCCAGCAGCTTGGCAGTCAATGAGCAGTTCTTC.

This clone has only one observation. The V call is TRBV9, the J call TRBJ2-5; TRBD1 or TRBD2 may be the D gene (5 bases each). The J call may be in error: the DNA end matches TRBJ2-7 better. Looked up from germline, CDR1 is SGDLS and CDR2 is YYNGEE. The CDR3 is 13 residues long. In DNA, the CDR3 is TGTGCCAGCAGCGTAGCTTGGGGGACCGAGCAGTACTTC. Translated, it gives CASSVAWGTEQYF.

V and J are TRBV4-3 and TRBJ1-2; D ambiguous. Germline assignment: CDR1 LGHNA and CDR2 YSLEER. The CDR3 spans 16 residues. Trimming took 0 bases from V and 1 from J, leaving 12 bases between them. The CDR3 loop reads CASSQDITAINYGYTF. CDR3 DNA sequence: TGCGCCAGCAGCCAAGATATTACAGCTATTAACTATGGCTACACCTTC.